This is a list of T cell receptor beta chains from one sample in a study of T cells in Graves' hyperthyroidism and ophthalmopathy. TCRdb re-called the multiplex PCR reads with MiXCR, one entry per CDR3 protein. The repertoire holds fewer than 250,000 distinct CDR3 sequences, with over 15% as singletons. The sequencing sample was made of blood. These receptors were obtained from a young woman with Graves' ophthalmopathy. The CDR3 runs from the conserved cysteine through the conserved F or W.

cdr3_length j_call v_call cdr3_aa
16 TRBJ1-1 TRBV28 CASSPDGRWAGTEAFF
14 TRBJ1-2 TRBV6-4 CASSPRGEIHGYTF
17 TRBJ2-7 TRBV5-1 CASRRSGTSGSTYEQYF
13 TRBJ1-2 TRBV9 CASRATGYYGYTF
13 TRBJ2-3 TRBV9 CASSRQRADTQYF
14 TRBJ1-2 TRBV30 CAWSVLIRGSGYTF
17 TRBJ2-7 TRBV28 CASSPTTGQGVFYEQYF
16 TRBJ2-3 TRBV5-8 CASTLWTGARTDTQYF
17 TRBJ2-1 TRBV7-6 CASSSPGGLAAYNEQFF
18 TRBJ2-1 TRBV25-1 CASSGVPDGGGSYNEQFF
15 TRBJ1-5 TRBV20-1 CSARDDIGVAKPQHF
15 TRBJ2-7 TRBV6-1 CASRGVAGRSYEQYF
16 TRBJ2-2 TRBV9 CASSAAGTTNTGELFF
13 TRBJ2-1 TRBV12-3/TRBV12-4 CASSFGSNAQQFF
13 TRBJ1-2 TRBV28 CASSTGGANGYTF
11 TRBJ2-3 TRBV11-2 CASRNRDTQYF
14 TRBJ2-4 TRBV5-1 CASSRPAKGNIQYF
12 TRBJ2-5 TRBV2 CASSEQGETQYF
17 TRBJ2-1 TRBV27 CASSLYSGSISYNEQFF
12 TRBJ1-3 TRBV12-5 CASGLVRDTIYF
15 TRBJ1-5 TRBV30 CAWSGRGQGPQPQHF
14 TRBJ2-7 TRBV5-1 CASSLGQVGGEQYF
14 TRBJ1-1 TRBV6-1 CASSEGQPYTEAFF
13 TRBJ2-7 TRBV5-1 CASSLGLANEQYF
15 TRBJ1-3 TRBV27 CASSLSATSGNTIYF
16 TRBJ1-3 TRBV5-8 CASSAGQLLSGNTIYF
13 TRBJ2-3 TRBV13 CASSGGSSDTQYF
14 TRBJ1-5 TRBV19 CASSIIQGSQPQHF
12 TRBJ1-1 TRBV11-3 CASSHRNTEAFF
14 TRBJ1-1 TRBV10-2 CASRLEGGNTEAFF
14 TRBJ1-5 TRBV20-1 CSARATSGNQPQHF
13 TRBJ1-2 TRBV30 CACNGGHNYGYTF
11 TRBJ1-1 TRBV28 CASSSAGGAFF
17 TRBJ2-4 TRBV12-3/TRBV12-4 CASSPREARSAKNIQYF
14 TRBJ1-2 TRBV5-5 CASSEGEKGYGYTF